This T cell receptor beta chain emerged from a study of T cell responses to AZD1222 COVID-19 vaccine. Whole-study findings and limits: The study found vaccine-associated CD4 TCRs spanning spike, dominant at 160-218 and 743-854. Reportedly, nearly half of unique spike TCRs recognized epitopes outside B.1.351/B.1.1.7 mutations. Most donors were white British and more were female, and clonal diversity was possibly underestimated.

V dropped 0 bases and J dropped 2; count of bases not matched to a gene: 7. CDR1 is WNHNN and CDR2 is SYGVQD in the germline V gene (reference sequence). The CDR3 totals 17 residues. On this clone itself: What it recognizes is unknown.

TCRdb keeps only in-frame clones here, not all; method: immunoSEQ multiplex PCR. The sample has tens of thousands of clones, around 86% seen once; the top ten hold 8.7%. The chain joins TRBV10-1 to TRBJ2-1, with 7 bases matching TRBD2. The source material was peripheral blood, sampled on day 0 of AZD1222 vaccination. The source of this sequence is an adult in good health. CDR3 bases: TGCGCCAGCAGTGAGTCAGCTAGGGGAGGGGCCTACAATGAGCAGTTCTTC. It yields the protein CASSESARGGAYNEQFF.